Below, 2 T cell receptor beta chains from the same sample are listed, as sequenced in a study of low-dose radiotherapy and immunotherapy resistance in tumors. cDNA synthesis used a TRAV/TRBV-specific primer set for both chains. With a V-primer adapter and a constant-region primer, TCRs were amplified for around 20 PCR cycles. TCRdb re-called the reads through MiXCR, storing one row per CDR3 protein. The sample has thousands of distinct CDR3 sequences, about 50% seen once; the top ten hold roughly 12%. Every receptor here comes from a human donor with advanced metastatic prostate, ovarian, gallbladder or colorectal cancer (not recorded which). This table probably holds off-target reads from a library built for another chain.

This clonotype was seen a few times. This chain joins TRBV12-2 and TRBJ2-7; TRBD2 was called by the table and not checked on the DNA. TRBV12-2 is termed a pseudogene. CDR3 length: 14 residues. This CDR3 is CASPPRLGGYEQYF. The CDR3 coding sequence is TGTGCAAGTCCCCCTAGACTAGGAGGGTACGAGCAGTACTTC.

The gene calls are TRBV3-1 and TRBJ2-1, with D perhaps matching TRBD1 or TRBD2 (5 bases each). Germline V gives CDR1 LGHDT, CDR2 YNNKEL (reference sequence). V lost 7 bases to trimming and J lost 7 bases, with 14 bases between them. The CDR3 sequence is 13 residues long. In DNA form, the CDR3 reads TGTGCCAGCACCTTGGGGGTCTTAAATGAGCAGTTCTTC. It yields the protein CASTLGVLNEQFF.